This T cell receptor beta chain was obtained from a study of blood T cell repertoires in COVID-19. Study context: The analysed material was cDNA or gDNA that came from T cells, B-cell-depleted T cells, or PBMCs.

The CDR3 is made up of 12 amino acids. Germline CDR1 and CDR2: ENHRY and SYGVKD. Trimming took off 11 bases at V and 4 bases at J, with 14 bases between the two ends. Per the original data handling: How many nucleated cells were present was estimated from reference gene primer amplification. Assay used: immunoSEQ multiplex PCR; TCRdb lists only in-frame clones, some missing. V and J calls and clone size follow that table, whereas D and trimming were derived from the DNA. The sample lists a few hundred thousand clones; around 83% were seen once. Cohorts were determined from participant-reported clinical history.

Sequencing used PBMCs or T cells enriched from blood (not recorded which). The clonotype was recovered from a man aged 35 to 55 who had been exposed to COVID-19. The rearrangement joins TRBV10-3 to TRBJ1-2, with TRBD1 as a possible D gene (5 bases). This CDR3 reads CAVERGVYGYTF. The CDR3 coding sequence is TGTGCCGTCGAGCGGGGCGTCTATGGCTACACCTTC.